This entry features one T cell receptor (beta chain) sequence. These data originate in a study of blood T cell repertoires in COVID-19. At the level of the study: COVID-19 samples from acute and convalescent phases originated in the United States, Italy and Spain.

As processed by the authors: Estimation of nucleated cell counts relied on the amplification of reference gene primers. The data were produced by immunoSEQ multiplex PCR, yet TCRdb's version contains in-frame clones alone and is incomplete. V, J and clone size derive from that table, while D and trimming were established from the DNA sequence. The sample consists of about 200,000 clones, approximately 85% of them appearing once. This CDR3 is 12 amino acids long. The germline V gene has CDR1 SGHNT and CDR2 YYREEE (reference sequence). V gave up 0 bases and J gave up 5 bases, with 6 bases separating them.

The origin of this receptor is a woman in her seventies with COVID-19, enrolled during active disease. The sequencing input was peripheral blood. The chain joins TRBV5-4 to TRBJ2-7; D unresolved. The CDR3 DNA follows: TGTGCCAGCAGCTTGGACCAGAACGAGCAGTACTTC. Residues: CASSLDQNEQYF.